The clone carrying this T cell receptor beta chain has more than one count but fewer than ten. The data were taken from a study of patients and donors after allogeneic stem cell transplantation. V dropped 1 base and J dropped 10; count of bases not matched to a gene: 9. The CDR3 runs 15 residues. Germline loops: CDR1 DFQATT, CDR2 SNEGSKA (reference sequence). In TCRdb, the RT-PCR reads were re-called with MiXCR into one record per CDR3 protein. Among about a million distinct CDR3 sequences listed, approximately 18% were seen once. This rearrangement joins TRBV20-1 to TRBJ2-1; 11 bases are a match to TRBD1. This receptor was taken from a human donor who was either an allogeneic HSCT recipient or a stem cell or donor lymphocyte infusion donor (not recorded which). It is not recorded whose cells these are; they may come from a transplant donor. Material: blood, either unsorted or a sorted T cell fraction (not recorded which). Here the CDR3 reads CSARVVGQGAREQFF. Written as DNA, the CDR3 is TGCAGTGCTAGAGTTGTAGGACAGGGGGCACGAGAGCAGTTCTTC.